These 24 T cell receptor beta chains were sequenced from one sample in a study of CD8 T cells in Susac syndrome. With random hexamers, 0.5 to 1 ug RNA was reverse transcribed. MiXCR was run by TCRdb on the immunoSEQ multiplex PCR reads, yielding one entry per CDR3 protein. The sample consists of about 50,000 distinct CDR3 sequences, 93% of them appearing once. Specimen: CD8+ T cells from PBMCs. These receptors were collected from a human donor with multiple sclerosis.

This clonotype turned up a few times. The chain has TRBV6-2 or TRBV6-3 and TRBJ2-7; TRBD2 is a possible D gene (5 bases). V lost 0 bases and J lost 9, with 18 bases in between. The CDR3 contains 15 residues. Germline loops: CDR1 MNHEY, CDR2 SVGEGT. The CDR3 nucleotides are TGTGCCAGCAGTTACTCGAGTCCCCCTACCGGGATGCAGTACTTC. Translated, it gives CASSYSSPPTGMQYF.

The J gene is TRBJ1-5, the V gene TRBV9; a weak D match, TRBD1 (5 bases). V was cut by 4 bases and J by 4 bases, with 15 bases left in between. Germline-derived CDR1 and CDR2 are SGDLS and YYNGEE. This CDR3 spans 15 amino acids. CDR3 protein: CASSPGVGANQPQHF. The DNA for the CDR3 is TGTGCCAGCAGCCCCGGGGTCGGGGCGAATCAGCCCCAGCATTTT.

The chain combines TRBV15 with TRBJ2-1; 8 nucleotides agree with TRBD1. Germline lookup yields CDR1 LNHNV and CDR2 YYDKDF (reference sequence). Germline trimming cut 0 bases from V and 9 bases from J; bases unmatched to any gene: 7. The CDR3 has 15 residues. CDR3 sequence (DNA): TGTGCCACCAGCAGAGATCTGGGGACAGGCAGTGAGCAGTTCTTC. Protein sequence: CATSRDLGTGSEQFF.

The chain is built from TRBV2 and TRBJ2-2; no reliable D call. Germline CDR1 SNHLY, CDR2 FYNNEI. This CDR3 region has 16 residues. Trimming stripped 2 bases from V and 6 bases from J, with 16 bases between. The CDR3 sequence: CASSERAYLTSGELFF. As DNA, the CDR3 is TGTGCCAGCAGTGAACGAGCTTACTTAACCTCCGGGGAGCTGTTTTTT.

This chain uses TRBV6-5 with TRBJ2-7, with D perhaps matching TRBD1 (5 bases). The CDR3 is 14 residues long. Trimming removed 0 bases from V and 3 bases from J, with 9 bases in between. Germline-derived CDR1 and CDR2 are MNHEY and SVGAGI. Here the CDR3 reads CASSYSQGGYEQYF. CDR3 nucleotides: TGTGCCAGCAGTTACTCGCAGGGTGGCTACGAGCAGTACTTC.

The V call is TRBV6-6, the J call TRBJ1-2; D possibly corresponds to TRBD1 (5 bases). The CDR3 is 13 amino acids. V shed 0 bases and J shed 5 bases, with 7 bases lying between them. Germline V gene lookup returns CDR1 MNHNY and CDR2 SVGAGI (reference sequence). For the CDR3, the DNA is TGTGCCAGCAGTTACTCGGACACTTATGGCTACACCTTC. Amino acid sequence: CASSYSDTYGYTF.

The chain links TRBV4-3 to TRBJ2-7; 8 bases are shared with TRBD1. Trimming cost V 0 bases and J 6 bases; bases outside gene matches: 13. The CDR3 sequence is 17 residues long. Germline V gene data show CDR1 as LGHNA and CDR2 as YSLEER. This chain's CDR3 is CASSQDAAGTGIAEQYF. CDR3 nucleotide sequence: TGCGCCAGCAGCCAAGACGCTGCCGGGACAGGTATAGCCGAGCAGTACTTC.

V gene TRBV29-1 combines with J gene TRBJ2-7; possibly TRBD1 for D (6 bases). The V and J ends lost 6 bases and 3 bases respectively, with 15 bases between them. The CDR3 is made up of 13 amino acids. Germline V gives CDR1 SQVTM, CDR2 ANQGSEA. The CDR3 protein is CSVKQGRSYEQYF. CDR3 coding DNA: TGCAGCGTCAAACAGGGTCGGAGCTACGAGCAGTACTTC.

The chain combines TRBV6-5 with TRBJ1-2; 12 bases fit TRBD1. V lost 2 bases and J lost 4; bases outside the gene matches: 2. Germline loops: CDR1 MNHEY, CDR2 SVGAGI. The CDR3 sequence is 15 residues long. The CDR3 bases are TGTGCCAGCAGTTACGGGACAGGGGGCGGCTATGGCTACACCTTC. It specifies CASSYGTGGGYGYTF.

The chain links TRBV10-1 to TRBJ2-2; D gene unclear. The V and J ends lost 5 bases and 2 bases respectively, with 12 bases between them. CDR3 length equals 15 residues. Germline CDR1 is WNHNN and CDR2 is SYGVQD (reference sequence). The CDR3 is CASSPTGFNTGELFF. CDR3 DNA: TGCGCCAGCAGTCCAACGGGCTTCAACACCGGGGAGCTGTTTTTT.

The chain is built from TRBV13 and TRBJ1-1; TRBD1 matches at 9 bases. V dropped 5 bases and J dropped 4; count of bases not matched to a gene: 14. The CDR3 consists of 17 residues. The V gene's germline CDR1 is PRHDT and CDR2 FYEKMQ (reference sequence). CDR3 DNA sequence: TGTGCCAGCAGCGCCTACGGTCCGACAGGGGGTTTCACTGAAGCTTTCTTT. Residues: CASSAYGPTGGFTEAFF.

J is TRBJ2-1 and V is TRBV29-1; no clear D gene. The germline V and J ends were trimmed by 7 bases and 0 bases, with 13 bases remaining between them. Germline V gives CDR1 SQVTM, CDR2 ANQGSEA. The CDR3 extends over 14 amino acids. The CDR3 sequence is CSAGPPSSYNEQFF. DNA for the CDR3: TGCAGCGCCGGACCGCCGAGCTCCTACAATGAGCAGTTCTTC.

The chain carries TRBV9 and TRBJ1-5, with D unclear. The V and J ends lost 0 bases and 7 bases respectively, with 14 bases between them. CDR3 size: 15 residues. CDR1 and CDR2 (germline): SGDLS, YYNGEE. CDR3 residues: CASSVVREERQPQHF. The CDR3, as DNA: TGTGCCAGCAGCGTAGTTAGGGAGGAGAGGCAGCCCCAGCATTTT.

This CDR3 is CASSGNLAHDLGGQFF. The DNA of the CDR3 is TGTGCCAGCAGCGGAAATTTGGCCCACGATTTAGGGGGGCAGTTCTTC. The rearrangement uses TRBV9 and TRBJ2-1, with D tentatively TRBD1 (6 bases). V lost 3 bases, J lost 12 bases, and 25 bases lay in between. The CDR3 consists of 16 residues. Germline CDR1 and CDR2: SGDLS and YYNGEE.

The chain is built from TRBV30 and TRBJ2-7; tentatively, D is TRBD2 (5 bases). Germline V gene data show CDR1 as GTSNPN and CDR2 as SVGIG (reference sequence). This CDR3 contains 17 residues. The V gene lost 3 bases and the J gene lost 2 bases, with 23 bases spanning the gap. The CDR3 sequence is CAWRGLGGSGKTYEQYF. The CDR3 region has the DNA TGTGCCTGGAGAGGCCTGGGTGGGTCGGGAAAGACCTACGAGCAGTACTTC.

CDR3 sequence (DNA): TGTGCCAGCAGTTTAGGGGCAGGTTCCACTGAAGCTTTCTTT. Translation: CASSLGAGSTEAFF. This chain connects TRBV28 to TRBJ1-1, with D tentatively TRBD1 (5 bases). CDR1 MDHEN and CDR2 SYDVKM come from the germline V gene. Trimming removed 2 bases from V and 4 bases from J, with 11 bases in between. There are 14 residues in the CDR3.

The chain has TRBV6-4 and TRBJ1-2; D unresolved. Germline V gives CDR1 MRHNA, CDR2 SNTAGT. The CDR3 loop spans 15 amino acids. V was trimmed by 0 bases and J by 8 bases, leaving 16 bases between them. The CDR3 sequence is CASSDSPEAPGGYTF. In nucleotides, the CDR3 is TGTGCCAGCAGTGACTCCCCCGAGGCCCCGGGCGGCTACACCTTC.

The rearrangement joins TRBV12-3 or TRBV12-4 to TRBJ2-3, with a possible D match to TRBD2 (5 bases). CDR3 length: 16 residues. V was clipped by 1 base and J by 3 bases, with 14 bases between them. DNA for the CDR3: TGTGCCAGCAGTTTAGACGGTTTGGGGAGAACAGATACGCAGTATTTT. It is translated as CASSLDGLGRTDTQYF.

The sample holds one count of this clonotype. The CDR3 bases are TGTGCCAGCAGCGCTTCCGTTGAGACAGCGTTCTCCTACGAGCAGTACTTC. Its translation is CASSASVETAFSYEQYF. V is TRBV6-2 or TRBV6-3 and J is TRBJ2-7; TRBD1 might be the D (5 bases). Trimming stripped 6 bases from V and 0 bases from J, with 21 bases between. This CDR3 is built from 17 residues. CDR1 is MNHEY, CDR2 SVGEGT, per germline.

The rearrangement uses TRBV11-1 and TRBJ1-2; D remains unclear. CDR1 and CDR2 from the germline V gene are SGHAT and FQDESV (reference sequence). CDR3 length: 16 residues. The V end lost 0 bases, the J end lost 10 bases, and 21 bases lay between the germline ends. The CDR3 spells CASSLANETPEETYTF. The CDR3 DNA sequence: TGTGCCAGCAGCTTAGCGAATGAGACACCCGAGGAAACCTACACCTTC.

This clonotype occurred once. Here the CDR3 reads CASSQDGLRGRNTGELFF. In nucleotides, the CDR3 is TGTGCCAGCAGCCAAGATGGTCTGAGGGGGAGGAACACCGGGGAGCTGTTTTTT. The V call is TRBV14, the J call TRBJ2-2; perhaps TRBD1 as D (6 bases). The germline CDR1 and CDR2 sequences are SGHDN and FVKESK. The V gene lost 0 bases and the J gene lost 1 base, with 15 bases spanning the gap. The CDR3 has 18 amino acids.

The rearrangement links TRBV15 to TRBJ2-7; D uncertain. The CDR3 runs 14 residues. With 1 base removed from V and 1 base from J, the gap between germline ends came to 8 bases. Germline V gene data show CDR1 as LNHNV and CDR2 as YYDKDF (reference sequence). The CDR3 DNA sequence: TGTGCCACCAGCAGAGGAGGTTTGTCCTACGAGCAGTACTTC. This codes for CATSRGGLSYEQYF.

In this sample, this clonotype turned up once. J is TRBJ2-5 and V is TRBV28; D is uncertain. V lost 6 bases, J lost 5 bases, and 19 bases lay in between. The CDR3 has 15 residues. Germline CDR1 MDHEN, CDR2 SYDVKM. The CDR3 reads CASSRVADVSETQYF. The CDR3 nucleotides are TGTGCCAGCAGCCGAGTAGCCGACGTATCCGAGACCCAGTACTTC.

The chain couples TRBV20-1 to TRBJ2-5; 7 nucleotides line up with TRBD2. Germline-derived CDR1 and CDR2 are DFQATT and SNEGSKA (reference sequence). The CDR3 covers 13 residues. With 3 bases clipped from V and 1 base from J, the junction kept 2 bases outside the gene matches. This CDR3 is CSASRTSQETQYF. The CDR3 DNA follows: TGCAGTGCTAGTCGGACTAGCCAAGAGACCCAGTACTTC.